This T cell receptor beta chain was identified during a study of naive and memory T cell subsets. This CDR3 comprises 16 residues. V was clipped by 5 bases and J by 3 bases; unmatched bases: 14. CDR1 is SGDLS, CDR2 YYNGEE, per germline. As concerns this clonotype: Its antigen remains unidentified.

Study-level points and caveats: Especially in CD8 cells, naive repertoires contained a few larger clonotypes, possibly CD45RA-re-expressing memory cells. Over 85% of naive TCR sequences appeared only once, unlike memory subsets.

Both TRBC1 and TRBC2 were covered by a beta constant-region primer of two equimolar oligonucleotides. The ligated cDNA underwent four PCR rounds using SP2 and nested alpha and beta constant-region primers. TCRdb reanalysed the UMI-ligation and nested PCR reads using MiXCR and keeps one entry per CDR3 protein. The data hold 98,000 or so distinct CDR3 sequences, with over 9% observed a single time. Sequencing was performed on naive CD4+ T cells from blood. The V call is TRBV9, the J call TRBJ2-7; 7 bases agree with TRBD2. The receptor's source is a human donor in good health. CDR3: CASSDLDGSGVYEQYF. The CDR3 DNA sequence: TGTGCCAGCAGTGACTTGGACGGGAGCGGGGTCTACGAGCAGTACTTC.